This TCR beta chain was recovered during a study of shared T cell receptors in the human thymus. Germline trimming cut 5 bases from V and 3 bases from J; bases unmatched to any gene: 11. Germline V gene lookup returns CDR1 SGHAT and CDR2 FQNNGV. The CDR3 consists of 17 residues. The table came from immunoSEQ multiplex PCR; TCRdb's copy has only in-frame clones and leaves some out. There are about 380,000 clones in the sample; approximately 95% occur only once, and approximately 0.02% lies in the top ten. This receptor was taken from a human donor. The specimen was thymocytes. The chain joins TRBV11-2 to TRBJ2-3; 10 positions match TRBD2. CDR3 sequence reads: CASSPRFTSGMTDTQYF. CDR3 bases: TGTGCCAGCAGCCCAAGATTCACTAGCGGGATGACAGATACGCAGTATTTT.